This T cell receptor (beta chain) was sequenced during a study of cytomegalovirus exposure and HLA in healthy donors. Germline V gene lookup returns CDR1 LNHNV and CDR2 YYDKDF (reference sequence). The CDR3 consists of 14 residues. Trimming pared 3 bases from V and 8 bases from J, leaving 13 bases between. Clones were sequenced by immunoSEQ multiplex PCR, and TCRdb holds only the in-frame ones, with some missing. The data show 55,000 to 75,000 clones, around 93% seen once. The specimen was PBMCs. The source of this sequence is a woman under 30 in good health and CMV-seropositive. The chain links TRBV15 to TRBJ2-2; D ambiguous. In DNA, the CDR3 is TGTGCCACCAGCAGGTTCCCTTTTTTGGGGGAGCTGTTTTTT. It encodes CATSRFPFLGELFF.